One TCR beta chain is described in this entry. Its antigen is unknown. The source of the sample is a study of cytomegalovirus exposure and HLA in healthy donors. Study-level information: Among 150 million to 200 million T cells, an earlier analysis found roughly 100 million unique TCR beta sequences.

PCR amplification relied on 60 Vbeta primers (plus 13 Jbeta primers). Clones were read by immunoSEQ multiplex PCR, and TCRdb kept only the in-frame ones, dropping some. The data contain some 97,000 clones, more than 65% of them singletons. V was trimmed by 2 bases and J by 9 bases, leaving 8 bases between them. Germline V gene data show CDR1 as LNHNV and CDR2 as YYDKDF (reference sequence). The CDR3 has 12 amino acids. Study-level points and caveats: The study designated about 180 TCR beta chains cytomegalovirus-associated. Productive rates of about 87% or about 30% were seen for most TCR beta V segments in an earlier analysis.

This clonotype was obtained from a woman between 18 and 29 years old in good health and CMV-seropositive. The sample was PBMCs. This sequence joins TRBV15 and TRBJ2-1; D possibly corresponds to TRBD2 (5 bases). For the CDR3, the DNA is TGTGCCACCAGCAGACCTCGGGGTGAGCAGTTCTTC. Translating it yields CATSRPRGEQFF.